The clone carrying this TCR beta chain has ten or more counts. CDR3 length equals 15 residues. Germline lookup yields CDR1 MNHEY and CDR2 SMNVEV (reference sequence). V lost 5 bases and J lost 9; bases outside the gene matches: 11. Noted time point: patch test 1, 2 weeks after DPC sensitization. As to treatment: therapeutic diphenylcyclopropenone sensitization with weekly scalp DPC. The sample comes from a study of human T cells and chemical hapten exposure. Study at large: Upper inner arm skin measuring about 2 cm by about 2 cm received 2% DPC for sensitization.

Using its own MiXCR run on the RACE reads, TCRdb lists one record per CDR3 protein. The sample has approximately 340,000 distinct CDR3 sequences, approximately 6.3% seen once. This clonotype was sampled from a woman between 18 and 29 years old with alopecia areata. Some clones in this sample may be carry-over from other donors' samples. Here the sequenced sample was whole blood, taken in connection with sensitization to the hapten diphenylcyclopropenone (DPC). V and J are TRBV27 and TRBJ2-1, with TRBD2 matching 9 bases. For the CDR3, the DNA is TGTGCCAGCAGTGAGCCGGGACTAGCTATGGGTGAGCAGTTCTTC. This encodes CASSEPGLAMGEQFF.